Listed below are T cell receptor beta chains from one sample, sequenced in a study of cytomegalovirus exposure and HLA in healthy donors. Data came from immunoSEQ multiplex PCR; TCRdb stores just in-frame clones and leaves some out. The data show around 190,000 clones, just under 75% seen once. The sequencing input was PBMCs. Receptor source: a man aged 25 to 40 in good health and CMV-seropositive. Both conserved end residues are part of each CDR3. Each record gives: D gene, J gene, V gene, clone size, CDR3 DNA, CDR3 protein. A D gene is named only where the DNA matches it firmly. Some rows have no size entry. The others give once, few or many, or a class for an expanded clone.

TRBD1 | TRBJ2-3 | TRBV5-6 | few | TGTGCCAGCAGCACAGGACAGGGGGCCTTCACAGATACGCAGTATTTT | CASSTGQGAFTDTQYF
. | TRBJ1-5 | TRBV7-2 | . | TGTGCCAGCAGCCCAGGGAGCAATCAGCCCCAGCATTTT | CASSPGSNQPQHF
. | TRBJ2-7 | TRBV4-3 | . | TGCGCCAGCAGCCAAGAATGGCAGGGTACCTATTATATCTACGAGCAGTACTTC | CASSQEWQGTYYIYEQYF
. | TRBJ2-7 | TRBV7-2 | . | TGTGCCAGCAGCGCCCTTTGGGCCGAGCAGTACTTC | CASSALWAEQYF
TRBD2 | TRBJ2-5 | TRBV7-2 | . | TGTGCCAGCAGCTTACTAGCGGGGGGGCGGGGGACCCAGTACTTC | CASSLLAGGRGTQYF
. | TRBJ2-7 | TRBV15 | . | TGTGCCACCAGCAGAGTTGTGACGGGGTCCTACGAGCAGTACTTC | CATSRVVTGSYEQYF
. | TRBJ2-1 | TRBV27 | . | TGTGCCAGCAGTTTAGATGGAGATCTTCAGTTCTTC | CASSLDGDLQFF
TRBD2 | TRBJ2-4 | TRBV7-9 | . | TGTGCCAGCAGCTTAGGAGGGAGGGGTCGGCGGGAGAAAAACATTCAGTACTTC | CASSLGGRGRREKNIQYF
TRBD1 | TRBJ1-5 | TRBV9 | . | TGTGCCAGCAGCGTAGGGGCAGGGGGGCAGCCCCAGCATTTT | CASSVGAGGQPQHF
TRBD2 | TRBJ2-3 | TRBV5-4 | . | TGTGCCAGCAGCTTCCCTAGCGGGGTCATGAATACGCAGTATTTT | CASSFPSGVMNTQYF
. | TRBJ2-2 | TRBV6-5 | once | TGTGGGACAAAAGGGACCGGGGAGCTGTTTTTT | CGTKGTGELFF
TRBD1 | TRBJ2-3 | TRBV7-3 | . | TGTGCCAGCAGCACATCCGGGACAGGGGCTTATCATACGCAGTATTTT | CASSTSGTGAYHTQYF
. | TRBJ2-5 | TRBV9 | . | TGTGCCAGCAGCGCCCGGGGGATCCAAGAGACCCAGTACTTC | CASSARGIQETQYF
. | TRBJ1-1 | TRBV25-1 | . | TGTGCCAGCAGTCAAAGGGGTAACACTGAAGCTTTCTTT | CASSQRGNTEAFF
. | TRBJ1-4 | TRBV6-1 | . | TGTGCCACCTTCAATGAAAAACTGTTTTTT | CATFNEKLFF
. | TRBJ2-3 | TRBV6-1 | few | TGTGCCAGCACTCAGGGGCGCACAGATACGCAGTATTTT | CASTQGRTDTQYF
. | TRBJ2-7 | TRBV7-2 | . | TGTGCCAGCAGCCCGACTGGCCTCTCCTACGAGCAGTACTTC | CASSPTGLSYEQYF
TRBD1 | TRBJ1-5 | TRBV2 | . | TGTGCCAGCAGAAAGGGGGCAGGGGGGTTAGGTCAGCCCCAGCATTTT | CASRKGAGGLGQPQHF
. | TRBJ2-5 | TRBV18 | . | TGTGCCAGCTCGACGGATCGAGGGGAGACCCAGTACTTC | CASSTDRGETQYF
. | TRBJ1-1 | TRBV7-9 | . | TGTGCCAGCAGCTCACCATCTCAGGGGAGGAACACTGAAGCTTTCTTT | CASSSPSQGRNTEAFF
. | TRBJ2-3 | TRBV18 | . | TGTGCCAGCTCACCCCCAAAGGGGGGCACAGATACGCAGTATTTT | CASSPPKGGTDTQYF
TRBD1 | TRBJ2-5 | TRBV18 | . | TGTGCCAGCTCACAAACCCTCGGACAGGGGGGAGAGACCCAGTACTTC | CASSQTLGQGGETQYF
. | TRBJ2-3 | TRBV19 | once | TGTGCCAGTAGTATACGGGAGCGGGCAGATACGCAGTATTTT | CASSIRERADTQYF
TRBD1 | TRBJ1-2 | TRBV23-1 | . | TGCGCCAGCAGTCTTCGCGCAGGGGGAGAAACCCATTATTGCGGCTACACCTTC | CASSLRAGGETHYCGYTF
. | TRBJ1-3 | TRBV19 | . | TGTGCCAGTAGTTACGGACTCACTACGCCTGGAAACACCATATATTTT | CASSYGLTTPGNTIYF
. | TRBJ2-1 | TRBV2 | . | TGTGCCAGCAGTGATTGGCCCGCGCAGTTCTTC | CASSDWPAQFF
. | TRBJ1-1 | TRBV18 | few | TGTGCCAGCTCTGGCCAGACGGGGTCGAAAGGAGAAGCTTTCTTT | CASSGQTGSKGEAFF
TRBD1 | TRBJ1-1 | TRBV29-1 | . | TGCAGCGTTGAAGGGATGACAGGGGATACTGAAGCTTTCTTT | CSVEGMTGDTEAFF
TRBD1 | TRBJ2-7 | TRBV4-3 | . | TGCGCCAGCAGCCAGGGGGTCGACAGGGGCCTACCCTACGAGCAGTACTTC | CASSQGVDRGLPYEQYF
. | TRBJ2-1 | TRBV19 | . | TGTGCCAGTAGCCCGAGCGGGCAGGTCTACAATGAGCAGTTCTTC | CASSPSGQVYNEQFF
. | TRBJ1-5 | TRBV30 | . | TGTGCCTGGGCCGGGGGACTTAGCAATCAGCCCCAGCATTTT | CAWAGGLSNQPQHF
TRBD1 | TRBJ1-3 | TRBV5-6 | . | TGTGCCAGCAGCTTGGTGGGGACAGGGGGAAACACCATATATTTT | CASSLVGTGGNTIYF
TRBD2 | TRBJ2-1 | TRBV10-2 | . | TGCGCCAGCACGGGACTAGCGGCCAATGAGCAGTTCTTC | CASTGLAANEQFF
. | TRBJ2-3 | TRBV9 | . | TGTGCCAGCAGCGTAGCATGGAGTGGACTTAGCACAGATACGCAGTATTTT | CASSVAWSGLSTDTQYF
. | TRBJ2-7 | TRBV6-6 | . | TGTGCCAGCAGTTCCCAATACGAGCAGTACTTC | CASSSQYEQYF
TRBD1 | TRBJ1-5 | TRBV12-5 | . | TGTGCTAGTGGACCGGGACAGTTTAGCAATCAGCCCCAGCATTTT | CASGPGQFSNQPQHF
. | TRBJ1-1 | TRBV30 | once | TGTGCCTGGAGTCTCCTACCCCGAACTGAAGCTTTCTTT | CAWSLLPRTEAFF
. | TRBJ1-1 | TRBV30 | . | TGTGCCGAGAGGGGGGGGTGGAACACTGAAGCTTTCTTT | CAERGGWNTEAFF
. | TRBJ1-1 | TRBV5-6 | few | TGTGCCAGCAGCTTGGTCGGGGAAATGAACACTGAAGCTTTCTTT | CASSLVGEMNTEAFF
TRBD1 | TRBJ1-2 | TRBV9 | once | TGTGCCAGCAGCCCCCGGGGGACAGATGCTAGTCGTGGAGGCTACACCTTC | CASSPRGTDASRGGYTF
. | TRBJ2-7 | TRBV2 | . | TGTGCCAGCTGGCGGAGCGGATCCTACGAGCAGTACTTC | CASWRSGSYEQYF
TRBD1 | TRBJ1-2 | TRBV4-3 | . | TGCGCCAGCAGCCAATTATCGGGACAGATGCACTATGGCTACACCTTC | CASSQLSGQMHYGYTF
. | TRBJ1-3 | TRBV6-6 | . | TGTGCCAGCAGTTCCTTACAGGCATACTCTGGAAACACCATATATTTT | CASSSLQAYSGNTIYF
TRBD1 | TRBJ2-7 | TRBV18 | . | TGTGCCAGCTCACCGAAAGGACAGGGCTACGAGCAGTACTTC | CASSPKGQGYEQYF
TRBD1 | TRBJ1-1 | TRBV7-6 | . | TGTGCCAGCAGCATAATGACAGGGAGGTACACTGAAGCTTTCTTT | CASSIMTGRYTEAFF
TRBD1 | TRBJ2-3 | TRBV10-3 | . | TGTGCCATCACCGGGACAGGAGGCATAGGAGATACGCAGTATTTT | CAITGTGGIGDTQYF
TRBD2 | TRBJ2-7 | TRBV30 | . | TGTGCCTGGAGTGCCGGGGGGGGGCCGAGCTCCTACGAGCAGTACTTC | CAWSAGGGPSSYEQYF
. | TRBJ2-5 | TRBV9 | . | TGTGCCAGCAGCGATGACGGCGGCGGGCTGTACCAAGAGACCCAGTACTTC | CASSDDGGGLYQETQYF
. | TRBJ2-1 | TRBV6-5 | . | TGTGCCAGCAGTTACTTCGGTCGGAATGAGCAGTTCTTC | CASSYFGRNEQFF
TRBD2 | TRBJ2-3 | TRBV19 | . | TGTGCCAGTAGCCCTCGGACTAGCCGGGATACGCAGTATTTT | CASSPRTSRDTQYF
TRBD1 | TRBJ2-2 | TRBV4-2 | . | TGTGCCAGCAGCCTAAGAGGGGGACAGGGGCTAATCGGGGAGCTGTTTTTT | CASSLRGGQGLIGELFF
TRBD2 | TRBJ2-5 | TRBV5-4 | . | TGTGCCGGCCATAGCGGGAAGGCGGGAGAGACCCAGTACTTC | CAGHSGKAGETQYF
TRBD1 | TRBJ2-7 | TRBV27 | . | TGTGCCAGCAGTTGGGGAACGGGACAGGGAACCTACGAGCAGTACTTC | CASSWGTGQGTYEQYF